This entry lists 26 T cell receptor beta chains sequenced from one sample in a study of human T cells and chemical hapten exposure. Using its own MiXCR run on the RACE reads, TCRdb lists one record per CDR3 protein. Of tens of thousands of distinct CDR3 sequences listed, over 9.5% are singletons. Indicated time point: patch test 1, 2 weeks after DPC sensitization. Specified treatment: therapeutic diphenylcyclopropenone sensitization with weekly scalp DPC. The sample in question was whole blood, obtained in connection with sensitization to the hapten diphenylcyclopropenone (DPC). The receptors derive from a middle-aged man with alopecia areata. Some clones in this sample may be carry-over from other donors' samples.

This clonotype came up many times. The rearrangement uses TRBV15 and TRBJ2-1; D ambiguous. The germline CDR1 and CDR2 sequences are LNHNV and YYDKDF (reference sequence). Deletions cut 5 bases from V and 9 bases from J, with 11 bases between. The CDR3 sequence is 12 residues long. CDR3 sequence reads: CATSVEVGEQFF. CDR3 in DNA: TGTGCCACCAGCGTAGAGGTCGGTGAGCAGTTCTTC.

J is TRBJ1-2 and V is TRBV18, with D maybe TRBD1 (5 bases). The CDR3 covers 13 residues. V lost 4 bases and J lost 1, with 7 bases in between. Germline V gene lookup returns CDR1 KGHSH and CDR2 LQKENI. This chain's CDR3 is CASSRGDNYGYTF. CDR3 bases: TGTGCCAGCTCACGGGGGGATAACTATGGCTACACCTTC.

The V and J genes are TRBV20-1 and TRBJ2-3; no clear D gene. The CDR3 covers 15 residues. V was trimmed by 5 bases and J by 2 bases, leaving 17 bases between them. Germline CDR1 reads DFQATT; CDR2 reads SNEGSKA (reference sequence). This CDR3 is CSASFMVLTTDTQYF. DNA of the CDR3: TGCAGTGCTTCTTTTATGGTTTTAACCACAGATACGCAGTATTTT.

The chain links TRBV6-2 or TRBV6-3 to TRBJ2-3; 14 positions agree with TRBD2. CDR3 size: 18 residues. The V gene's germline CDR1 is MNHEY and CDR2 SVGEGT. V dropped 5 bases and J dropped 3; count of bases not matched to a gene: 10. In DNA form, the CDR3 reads TGTGCCAGCAGTGGCGGGACTAGCGGGAGACTAGGTACAGATACGCAGTATTTT. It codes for CASSGGTSGRLGTDTQYF.

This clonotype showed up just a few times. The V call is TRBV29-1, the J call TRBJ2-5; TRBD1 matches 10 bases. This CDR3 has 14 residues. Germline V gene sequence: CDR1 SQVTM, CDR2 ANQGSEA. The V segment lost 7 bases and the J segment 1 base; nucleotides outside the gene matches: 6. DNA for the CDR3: TGCAGCGGAAATGACAGGGGGCTCCAAGAGACCCAGTACTTC. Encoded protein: CSGNDRGLQETQYF.

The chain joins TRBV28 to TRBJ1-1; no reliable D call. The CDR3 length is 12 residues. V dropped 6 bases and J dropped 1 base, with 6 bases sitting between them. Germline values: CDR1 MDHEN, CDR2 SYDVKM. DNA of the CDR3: TGTGCCAGCAGCCGGCGGAACACTGAAGCTTTCTTT. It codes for CASSRRNTEAFF.

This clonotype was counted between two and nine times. CDR3 sequence: CASSQTGGSGTEAFF. DNA for the CDR3: TGCGCCAGCAGCCAAACAGGGGGCTCGGGGACTGAAGCTTTCTTT. The chain uses TRBV4-1 and TRBJ1-1, with 9 positions matching TRBD1. Germline lookup yields CDR1 MGHRA and CDR2 YSYEKL. The CDR3 consists of 15 residues. Germline trimming cut 2 bases from V and 5 bases from J; bases unmatched to any gene: 6.

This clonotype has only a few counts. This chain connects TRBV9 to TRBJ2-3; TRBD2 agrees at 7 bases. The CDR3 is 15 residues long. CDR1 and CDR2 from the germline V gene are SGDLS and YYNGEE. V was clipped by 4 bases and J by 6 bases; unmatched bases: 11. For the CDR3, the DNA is TGTGCCAGCAGCCTCGACCCTGGTAGCGGGGATACGCAGTATTTT. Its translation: CASSLDPGSGDTQYF.

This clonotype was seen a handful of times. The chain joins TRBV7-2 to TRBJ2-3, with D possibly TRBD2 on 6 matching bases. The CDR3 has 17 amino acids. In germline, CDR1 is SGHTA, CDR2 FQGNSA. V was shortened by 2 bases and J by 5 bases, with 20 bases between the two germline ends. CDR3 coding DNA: TGTGCCAGCAGCTTAAGCGGTGGAGGGGCGCAGATAGATACGCAGTATTTT. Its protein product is CASSLSGGGAQIDTQYF.

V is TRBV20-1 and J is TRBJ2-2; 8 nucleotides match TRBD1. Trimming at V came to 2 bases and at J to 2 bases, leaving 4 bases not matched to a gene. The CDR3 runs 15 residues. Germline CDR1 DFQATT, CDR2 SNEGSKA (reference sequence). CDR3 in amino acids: CSARNRGSNTGELFF. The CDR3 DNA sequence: TGCAGTGCTAGAAACAGGGGGTCTAACACCGGGGAGCTGTTTTTT.

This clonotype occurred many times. The CDR3 is CSARDQRGSGRHTDTQYF. The CDR3 bases are TGCAGTGCTAGAGATCAGCGCGGTAGCGGGAGACATACAGATACGCAGTATTTT. The chain couples TRBV20-1 to TRBJ2-3, with 9 bases matching TRBD2. Trimming cost V 0 bases and J 3 bases; bases outside gene matches: 13. This CDR3 contains 18 residues. The germline V gene encodes CDR1 DFQATT and CDR2 SNEGSKA (reference sequence).

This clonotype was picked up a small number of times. The CDR3 nucleotides read TGTGCCAGCAGCGGGGTCCACTCTGGAAACACCATATATTTT. It translates to CASSGVHSGNTIYF. The V call is TRBV7-9, the J call TRBJ1-3, with D uncertain. V was clipped by 5 bases and J by 0 bases, with 8 bases between them. Looked up from germline, CDR1 is SEHNR and CDR2 is FQNEAQ (reference sequence). The CDR3 is 14 amino acids.

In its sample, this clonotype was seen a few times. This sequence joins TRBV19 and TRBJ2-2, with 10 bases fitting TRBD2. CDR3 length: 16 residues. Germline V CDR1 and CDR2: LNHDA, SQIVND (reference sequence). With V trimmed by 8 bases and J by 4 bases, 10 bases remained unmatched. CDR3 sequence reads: CASANQREGLTGELFF. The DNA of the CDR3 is TGTGCCAGTGCAAATCAGCGGGAGGGCCTCACCGGGGAGCTGTTTTTT.

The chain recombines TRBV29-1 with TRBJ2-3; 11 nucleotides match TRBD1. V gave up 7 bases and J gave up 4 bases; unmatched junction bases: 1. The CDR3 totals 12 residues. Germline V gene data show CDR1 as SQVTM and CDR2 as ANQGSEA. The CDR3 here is CSGTGGADTQYF. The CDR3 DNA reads TGCAGCGGGACAGGGGGCGCAGATACGCAGTATTTT.

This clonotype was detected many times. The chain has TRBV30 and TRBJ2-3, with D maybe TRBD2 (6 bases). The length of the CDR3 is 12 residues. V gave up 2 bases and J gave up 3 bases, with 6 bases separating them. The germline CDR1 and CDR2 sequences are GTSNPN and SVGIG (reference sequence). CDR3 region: CAWSLATDTQYF. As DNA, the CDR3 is TGTGCCTGGAGTCTAGCGACAGATACGCAGTATTTT.

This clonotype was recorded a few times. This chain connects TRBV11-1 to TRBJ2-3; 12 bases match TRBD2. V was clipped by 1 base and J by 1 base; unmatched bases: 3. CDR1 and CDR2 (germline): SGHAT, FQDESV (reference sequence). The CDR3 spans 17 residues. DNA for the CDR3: TGTGCCAGCAGCTTAGGACTAGCGGGAGTCGGCACAGATACGCAGTATTTT. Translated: CASSLGLAGVGTDTQYF.

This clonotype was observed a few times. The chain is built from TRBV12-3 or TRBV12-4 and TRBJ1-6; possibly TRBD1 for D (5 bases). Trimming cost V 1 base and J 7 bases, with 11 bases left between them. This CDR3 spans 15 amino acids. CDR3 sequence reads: CASSLDFGGNSPLHF. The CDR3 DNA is TGTGCCAGCAGTTTAGATTTTGGGGGGAATTCACCCCTCCACTTT.

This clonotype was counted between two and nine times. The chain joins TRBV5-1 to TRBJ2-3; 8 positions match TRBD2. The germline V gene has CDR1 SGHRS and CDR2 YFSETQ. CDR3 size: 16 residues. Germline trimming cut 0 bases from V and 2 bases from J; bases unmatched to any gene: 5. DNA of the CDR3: TGCGCCAGCAGCTTGGCCGGGACTAGTGACACAGATACGCAGTATTTT. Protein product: CASSLAGTSDTDTQYF.

The CDR3 is CASTHRRDSRGKTEAFF. The CDR3 DNA sequence: TGTGCCAGCACCCACCGCCGGGACAGTCGTGGGAAGACTGAAGCTTTCTTT. The chain couples TRBV27 to TRBJ1-1, with 7 positions matching TRBD1. Trimming removed 7 bases from V and 5 bases from J; junction bases left unmatched: 19. CDR3 size: 17 residues. In germline, CDR1 is MNHEY, CDR2 SMNVEV (reference sequence).

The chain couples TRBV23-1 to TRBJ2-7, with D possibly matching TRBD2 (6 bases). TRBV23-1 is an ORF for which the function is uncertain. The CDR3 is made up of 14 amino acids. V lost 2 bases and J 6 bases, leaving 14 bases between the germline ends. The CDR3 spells CASSQGGGQREQYV. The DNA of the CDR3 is TGCGCCAGCAGTCAAGGGGGAGGCCAACGCGAGCAGTACGTC.

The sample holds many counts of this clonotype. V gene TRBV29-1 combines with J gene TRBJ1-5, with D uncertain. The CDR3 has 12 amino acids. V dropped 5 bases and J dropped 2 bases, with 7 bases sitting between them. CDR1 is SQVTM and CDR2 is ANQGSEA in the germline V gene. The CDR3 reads CSVSNRNQPQHF. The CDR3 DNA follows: TGCAGCGTTTCCAACCGCAATCAGCCCCAGCATTTT.

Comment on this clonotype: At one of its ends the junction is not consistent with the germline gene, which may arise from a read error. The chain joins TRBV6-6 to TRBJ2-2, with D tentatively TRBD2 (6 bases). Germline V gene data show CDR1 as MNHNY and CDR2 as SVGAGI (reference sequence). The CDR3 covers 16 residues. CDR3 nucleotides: TGTGCCAGCAGTTACCAGGGACTTTCGAACCCCGGGGAGCTGTTTTTT. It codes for CASSYQGLSNPGELFF.

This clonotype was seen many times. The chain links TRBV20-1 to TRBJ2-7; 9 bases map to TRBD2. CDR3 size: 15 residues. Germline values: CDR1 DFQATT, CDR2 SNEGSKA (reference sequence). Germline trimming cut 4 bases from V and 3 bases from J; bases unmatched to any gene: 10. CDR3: CSAKKRGARNYEQYF. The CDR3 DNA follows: TGCAGTGCTAAAAAGCGGGGGGCCCGAAACTACGAGCAGTACTTC.

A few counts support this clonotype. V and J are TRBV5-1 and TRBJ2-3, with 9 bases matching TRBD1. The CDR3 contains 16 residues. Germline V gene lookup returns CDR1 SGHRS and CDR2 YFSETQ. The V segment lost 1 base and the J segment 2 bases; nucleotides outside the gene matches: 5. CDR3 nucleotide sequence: TGCGCCAGCAGCTTGTCCGGGACAGGGTCCACAGATACGCAGTATTTT. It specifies CASSLSGTGSTDTQYF. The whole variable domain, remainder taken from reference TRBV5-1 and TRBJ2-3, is KAGVTQTPRYLIKTRGQQVTLSCSPISGHRSVSWYQQTPGQGLQFLFEYFSETQRNKGNFPGRFSGRQFSNSRSEMNVSTLELGDSALYLCASSLSGTGSTDTQYFGPGTRLTVL.

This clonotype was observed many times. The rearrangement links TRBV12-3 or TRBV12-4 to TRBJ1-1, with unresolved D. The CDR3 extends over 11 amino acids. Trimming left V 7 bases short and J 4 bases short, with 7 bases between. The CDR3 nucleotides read TGTGCCAGCACCTCCTTCACTGAAGCTTTCTTT. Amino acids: CASTSFTEAFF.

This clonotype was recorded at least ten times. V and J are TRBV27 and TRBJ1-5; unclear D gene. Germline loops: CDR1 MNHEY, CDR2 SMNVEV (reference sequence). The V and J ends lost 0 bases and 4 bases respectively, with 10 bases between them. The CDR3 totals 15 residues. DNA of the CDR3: TGTGCCAGCAGTTTATCCCGCTCTGTGAATCAGCCCCAGCATTTT. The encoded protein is CASSLSRSVNQPQHF.